This TCR beta chain was sequenced in a study of sequential checkpoint blockade in melanoma. Treatment meaning: randomized to nivolumab then ipilimumab (arm A) or the reverse (arm B). This clone came up once. The data were produced by immunoSEQ multiplex PCR, yet TCRdb's version contains in-frame clones alone and is incomplete. The data show 6,800 or so clones, roughly 74% seen once. There are 16 residues in the CDR3. Trimming took 3 bases from V and 13 from J, leaving 25 bases between them. Germline V gene lookup returns CDR1 ENHRY and CDR2 SYGVKD. V usage is TRBV10-3 and J usage is TRBJ2-1, with a weak D call TRBD2 (6 bases). The sample in question was CD8+ T cells sorted from blood (inferred from file names), obtained from a patient given nivolumab and ipilimumab in sequence. This sequence was found in a human donor with melanoma. This CDR3 reads CAISEVTGESQDEQFF. The CDR3 region has the DNA TGTGCCATCAGTGAAGTAACGGGAGAGAGCCAGGACGAACAGTTCTTC.